This TCR beta chain originates from a study of T cell responses to AZD1222 COVID-19 vaccine. Assay used: immunoSEQ multiplex PCR; TCRdb lists only in-frame clones, some missing. The sample records tens of thousands of clones, over 75% being singletons. CDR1 SGDLS and CDR2 YYNGEE come from the germline V gene. The CDR3 loop spans 16 amino acids. The ends were cut back, 3 bases at V and 4 bases at J, with 17 bases in the middle. The chain couples TRBV9 to TRBJ1-3; possibly TRBD1 for D (6 bases). Sequenced material: peripheral blood, taken 28 days after the second AZD1222 dose. The receptor's source is an adult who received the AZD1222 COVID-19 vaccine. In nucleotides, the CDR3 is TGTGCCAGCAGCGCAGGCGGGGGGGGCTACGGAAACACCATATATTTT. Protein sequence: CASSAGGGGYGNTIYF.